This TCR beta chain appears in the sequencing data of a study of blood T cell repertoires in COVID-19. Across the whole study: Samples taken during acute and convalescent COVID-19 were collected in the United States, Italy and Spain. PBMCs, B-cell-depleted T cells, or T cells provided the cDNA or gDNA that made up the material.

Study processing details: Amplification from reference gene primers served as the basis for estimated nucleated cell counts. Data came from immunoSEQ multiplex PCR; TCRdb stores just in-frame clones and leaves some out. The V and J calls and the clone size are those of that table, but D and trimming were determined from the DNA. The profile covers 250,000 to 350,000 clones, with approximately 80% appearing a single time and over 3.5% taken by the ten largest. V lost 8 bases to trimming and J lost 1 base, with 17 bases between them. There are 15 residues in the CDR3. CDR1 and CDR2 (germline): MNHEY, SMNVEV (reference sequence).

Sequenced input: peripheral blood. This TCR was recovered from a woman aged 45-60 years with active or convalescent COVID-19. This rearrangement joins TRBV27 to TRBJ1-1, with a tentative D call TRBD1 (5 bases). DNA of the CDR3: TGTGCCAGCCGGGACTTCGGGGCCGGGAACACTGAAGCTTTCTTT. It translates to CASRDFGAGNTEAFF.